Described below is a single T cell receptor beta chain sequence and its context. Its target is unknown. Without the conserved terminal phenylalanine or tryptophan, this CDR3 likely stems from a read error. The investigators amplified TCR beta CDR3 regions from RNA transcripts. TCR CDR3 underwent first-round RT-PCR with the HTBI primer set. TCRdb reanalysed the multiplex PCR reads using MiXCR and keeps one entry per CDR3 protein. Of a few hundred thousand distinct CDR3 sequences detected, more than 15% appear once; the ten largest clones hold less than 3.5%. The CDR3 loop spans 14 amino acids. V was clipped by 5 bases and J by 1 base, with 11 bases between them. This sample is part of a study of T cells in Graves' hyperthyroidism and ophthalmopathy. On the study more broadly: Peripheral blood was obtained at initial diagnosis, preceding any treatment. Study-level findings and limits: Before onset, ophthalmopathy was predicted by the model a median roughly 6.4 months earlier.

Ophthalmopathy patients had Clinical Activity Score at least 3, NOSPECS grade at least 4, duration under 3 months. The sequence came from a woman aged 40 to 49 with Graves' ophthalmopathy. The chain has TRBV12-3 or TRBV12-4 and TRBJ1-1, with D possibly matching TRBD1 (6 bases). The sample comprised blood. The CDR3 sequence: CASSRTERNTEAFS. The CDR3 DNA reads as TGTGCCAGCAGTCGGACAGAAAGGAACACTGAAGCTTTCTCT.